This entry lists 23 T cell receptor beta chains sequenced from one sample in a study of shared clonotypes between healthy human individuals. Profiling relied on immunoSEQ multiplex PCR, and the TCRdb table lists in-frame clones only, not all of them. The repertoire holds 1.4 million or so clones, roughly 98.5% seen once, with roughly 0.35% in the top ten. Sequencing used naive CD4+ T cells sorted from blood. Subset given: CD45RA+ positively selected. These receptor sequences come from a man aged 25 to 45 in good health.

The chain combines TRBV30 with TRBJ1-1; 12 bases line up with TRBD1. V was clipped by 3 bases and J by 4 bases; unmatched bases: 6. Germline V CDR1 and CDR2: GTSNPN, SVGIG (reference sequence). The CDR3 spans 15 residues. The CDR3, as DNA: TGTGCCTGGAGGGGACAGGGGGCTTGGGGCACTGAAGCTTTCTTT. Translated, it gives CAWRGQGAWGTEAFF.

Note on this clone: An end of the junction does not agree with germline; a read error may underlie this. The chain couples TRBV7-7 to TRBJ2-5; no clear D gene. Germline V CDR1 and CDR2: SSHAT, FNYEAQ (reference sequence). This CDR3 is built from 13 residues. CDR3 in amino acids: CASSRRSQETQYF. CDR3 nucleotide sequence: TGTGCTAGCAGCCGCAGGAGCCAAGAGACCCAGTACTTC. Together with reference TRBV7-7 and TRBJ2-5, the CDR3 gives the full variable domain: GAGVSQSPRYKVTKRGQDVTLRCDPISSHATLYWYQQALGQGPEFLTYFNYEAQPDKSGLPSDRFSAERPEGSISTLTIQRTEQRDSAMYRCASSRRSQETQYFGPGTRLLVL.

The CDR3 region is CASSVTSGRHNEQFF. The CDR3, as DNA: TGTGCCAGCAGTGTGACTAGCGGGAGGCACAATGAGCAGTTCTTC. The chain joins TRBV2 to TRBJ2-1; 13 bases map to TRBD2. Trimming cost V 4 bases and J 5 bases; bases outside gene matches: 2. The CDR3 is 15 amino acids. Germline CDR1 reads SNHLY; CDR2 reads FYNNEI.

The chain uses TRBV29-1 and TRBJ2-7; no clear D gene. CDR3 length: 13 amino acids. Trimming removed 3 bases from V and 2 bases from J, with 11 bases in between. Germline V gene lookup returns CDR1 SQVTM and CDR2 ANQGSEA. CDR3 DNA: TGCAGCGTTGATCAAGGAGAGACCTACGAGCAGTACTTC. Translation: CSVDQGETYEQYF.

V and J are TRBV27 and TRBJ2-1, with D perhaps matching TRBD1 (6 bases). V shed 6 bases and J shed 0 bases, with 15 bases lying between them. The CDR3 runs 16 residues. Germline V gives CDR1 MNHEY, CDR2 SMNVEV (reference sequence). As DNA, the CDR3 is TGTGCCAGCAGCTACAGGGATGGGGGCTCCTACAATGAGCAGTTCTTC. Its protein is CASSYRDGGSYNEQFF.

The gene calls are TRBV28 and TRBJ2-5; 7 bases map to TRBD2. The V gene end was trimmed by 6 bases and the J gene end by 5 bases; junction bases not matched to a gene: 9. This CDR3 comprises 14 residues. The V gene's germline CDR1 is MDHEN and CDR2 SYDVKM. The CDR3 DNA is TGTGCCAGCAGCCGGGACTACGGATACGAGACCCAGTACTTC. Amino acids: CASSRDYGYETQYF.

The gene calls are TRBV6-6 and TRBJ2-1, with TRBD1 identical over 8 bases. This CDR3 contains 15 residues. The V and J ends lost 10 bases and 4 bases, in that order; junction bases with no gene match: 12. Germline assignment: CDR1 MNHNY and CDR2 SVGAGI (reference sequence). The CDR3: CATRKPGQVYNEQFF. Written as DNA, the CDR3 is TGTGCCACCAGGAAGCCGGGACAGGTTTACAATGAGCAGTTCTTC.

The J gene is TRBJ2-1, the V gene TRBV7-8; 13 nucleotides line up with TRBD2. The V gene end was trimmed by 4 bases and the J gene end by 12 bases; junction bases not matched to a gene: 9. The CDR3 extends over 15 amino acids. Germline CDR1 SGHVS, CDR2 FQNEAQ. The CDR3 bases are TGTGCCAGCAGCTATAGGACTAGCGGGAGTTCAGGGCAGTTCTTC. This gives the protein CASSYRTSGSSGQFF.

A note on this clone: In the same sample, other DNA sequences code for this CDR3. The chain is built from TRBV5-1 and TRBJ1-5; D may be TRBD1 (6 bases). The CDR3 has 14 residues. V lost 3 bases to trimming and J lost 2 bases, with 9 bases between them. From germline, CDR1 is SGHRS and CDR2 YFSETQ. This chain's CDR3 is CASSSGVGNQPQHF. CDR3 sequence (DNA): TGCGCCAGCAGCTCAGGGGTCGGCAATCAGCCCCAGCATTTT.

The rearrangement uses TRBV6-5 and TRBJ2-1, with 9 positions matching TRBD2. The junction had 8 bases not matched to a gene; V was cut back by 6 bases and J by 5 bases. The CDR3 is made up of 15 amino acids. CDR1 and CDR2 (germline): MNHEY, SVGAGI. This CDR3 reads CASSRGTSLHNEQFF. CDR3 bases: TGTGCCAGCAGCCGCGGGACTAGCCTCCACAATGAGCAGTTCTTC.

This clone has only one observation. The CDR3 DNA reads as TGTGCCAGCAGCTTGAGCACCTTTGGTTTCTCCTACAATGAGCAGTTCTTC. This sequence encodes CASSLSTFGFSYNEQFF. The chain couples TRBV7-8 to TRBJ2-1; D is uncertain. The CDR3 loop spans 17 amino acids. Per germline, CDR1 SGHVS and CDR2 FQNEAQ. Trimming took off 3 bases at V and 0 bases at J, with 15 bases between the two ends.

The V call is TRBV7-9, the J call TRBJ1-4; D gene uncertain. The CDR3 is 13 residues long. V lost 1 base, J lost 4 bases, and 4 bases lay in between. The germline CDR1 and CDR2 sequences are SEHNR and FQNEAQ (reference sequence). CDR3 in DNA: TGTGCCAGCAGCTTAGTACTTAATGAAAAACTGTTTTTT. It is translated as CASSLVLNEKLFF.

The gene calls are TRBV20-1 and TRBJ2-5, with D possibly being TRBD1 or TRBD2 (5 bases each). CDR3 length: 11 amino acids. Germline V gene lookup returns CDR1 DFQATT and CDR2 SNEGSKA (reference sequence). V dropped 1 base and J dropped 13 bases, with 13 bases sitting between them. The CDR3 sequence is CSARGPGPTYF. The CDR3 DNA sequence: TGCAGTGCTAGAGGACCGGGACCTACGTACTTC.

A note on this clone: At the DNA level, this CDR3 is encoded by other sequences in the same sample as well. The chain combines TRBV10-3 with TRBJ1-1; D gene unclear. Deletions cut 2 bases from V and 4 bases from J, with 5 bases between. Germline assignment: CDR1 ENHRY and CDR2 SYGVKD. CDR3 size: 12 residues. In DNA form, the CDR3 reads TGTGCCATCAGTGAGGGAGTCACTGAAGCTTTCTTT. Translated, it gives CAISEGVTEAFF.

The genes are TRBV2 and TRBJ2-5; D possibly corresponds to TRBD1 (5 bases). Looked up from germline, CDR1 is SNHLY and CDR2 is FYNNEI. Trimming stripped 8 bases from V and 5 bases from J, with 21 bases between. This CDR3 spans 15 amino acids. The CDR3 spells CASGISAGQGETQYF. CDR3 nucleotide sequence: TGTGCCAGCGGGATTTCGGCAGGACAAGGGGAGACCCAGTACTTC.

This rearrangement joins TRBV4-1 to TRBJ1-5; D gene unclear. The V gene's germline CDR1 is MGHRA and CDR2 YSYEKL. Trimming removed 0 bases from V and 4 bases from J, with 10 bases in between. CDR3 length equals 15 residues. The CDR3 here is CASSQDGLGNQPQHF. CDR3 sequence (DNA): TGCGCCAGCAGCCAAGACGGGTTGGGAAATCAGCCCCAGCATTTT.

The chain recombines TRBV11-2 with TRBJ2-2, with D possibly being TRBD1 (6 bases). V gave up 5 bases and J gave up 4 bases, with 17 bases separating them. Germline values: CDR1 SGHAT, CDR2 FQNNGV. This CDR3 is built from 16 residues. Here the CDR3 DNA reads TGTGCCAGCAGCGTGAGACCGACCAGGGGCACCGGGGAGCTGTTTTTT. As protein: CASSVRPTRGTGELFF.

V usage is TRBV27 and J usage is TRBJ2-1; 10 bases match TRBD2. V dropped 3 bases and J dropped 4; count of bases not matched to a gene: 6. Germline V gene lookup returns CDR1 MNHEY and CDR2 SMNVEV (reference sequence). There are 16 residues in the CDR3. The CDR3 loop reads CASSLASGRQYNEQFF. As DNA, the CDR3 is TGTGCCAGCAGTTTGGCTAGCGGGAGACAATACAATGAGCAGTTCTTC.

This chain joins TRBV18 and TRBJ2-7; TRBD2 agrees at 8 bases. The CDR3 has 14 residues. Per germline, CDR1 KGHSH and CDR2 LQKENI. The V and J ends lost 2 bases and 4 bases, in that order; junction bases with no gene match: 4. The CDR3 nucleotides are TGTGCCAGCTCACCAAGAGGACTAGCTTACGAGCAGTACTTC. This translates into CASSPRGLAYEQYF.

CDR3 coding DNA: TGTGCCAGCAGCGTAAGGACGAACGGGGAGCAGTACTTC. Translation: CASSVRTNGEQYF. This chain links TRBV9 with TRBJ2-7, with D unresolved. Germline values: CDR1 SGDLS, CDR2 YYNGEE. Trimming removed 1 base at V and 7 bases at J, with 12 bases between. CDR3 length: 13 amino acids.

The chain recombines TRBV28 with TRBJ1-1, with TRBD1 matching 10 bases. V trimming: 5 bases; J trimming: 7 bases; junction bases outside the gene matches: 10. This CDR3 is 15 amino acids long. Germline CDR1 and CDR2: MDHEN and SYDVKM. CDR3 loop: CASSPTRQGAGEAFF. The CDR3 nucleotides read TGTGCCAGCAGTCCCACCCGACAGGGGGCAGGTGAAGCTTTCTTT.

The V and J genes are TRBV2 and TRBJ1-4; no reliable D call. The CDR3 has 10 residues. V was pared by 7 bases and J by 5 bases, with 2 bases between. Per the germline V gene, CDR1 is SNHLY and CDR2 is FYNNEI. In DNA, the CDR3 is TGTGCCAGCAAGAATGAAAAACTGTTTTTT. Amino acids: CASKNEKLFF.

V is TRBV9 and J is TRBJ1-4, with D unclear. The CDR3 has 15 amino acids. CDR1 is SGDLS and CDR2 is YYNGEE in the germline V gene. Trimming took off 3 bases at V and 7 bases at J, with 16 bases between the two ends. This CDR3 is CASSAEGIRGEKLFF. The CDR3 bases are TGTGCCAGCAGCGCCGAGGGCATACGCGGTGAAAAACTGTTTTTT. Using reference TRBV9 and TRBJ1-4 for the parts outside the CDR3, the full variable domain is DSGVTQTPKHLITATGQRVTLRCSPRSGDLSVYWYQQSLDQGLQFLIQYYNGEERAKGNILERFSAQQFPDLHSELNLSSLELGDSALYFCASSAEGIRGEKLFFGSGTQLSVL.